Detailed here is one TCR beta chain. What it recognizes is unknown. The entry originates in a study of cytomegalovirus exposure and HLA in healthy donors. The primer mix had 60 Vbeta and 13 Jbeta primers. The method was immunoSEQ multiplex PCR; TCRdb's version includes in-frame clones alone and lacks a portion of them. The sample has 180,000 or so clones; about 82% are singletons. V lost 3 bases, J lost 4 bases, and 1 base stayed unmatched. The CDR3 is 15 amino acids. The germline gives CDR1 SQVTM, CDR2 ANQGSEA. Study-wide results and caveats: In a later analysis, several top co-occurrence clusters appeared linked to parvovirus B19, influenza, CMV and Epstein-Barr virus. Immune exposure information available was restricted to CMV serostatus. Later analysis placed DRB1 highest and HLA-C lowest in TCR association rates, which differed by HLA locus. The study labeled approximately 150 TCR beta chains cytomegalovirus-associated.

This TCR came from a woman in her twenties or thirties in good health and CMV-seronegative. Sample: PBMCs. The chain uses TRBV29-1 and TRBJ2-1, with 15 bases matching TRBD2. Written as DNA, the CDR3 is TGCAGCGTTGACGGGACTAGCGGGGGGTACAATGAGCAGTTCTTC. Protein product: CSVDGTSGGYNEQFF.